The clone carrying this T cell receptor (beta chain) was observed many times. Antigen: not known. This specimen comes from a study of breast tumors, draining lymph nodes, adjacent tissues. TCRdb analysed the multiplex PCR reads with MiXCR anew, one entry per CDR3 protein. The sample has fewer than 150,000 distinct CDR3 sequences, approximately 22% seen once. The CDR3 contains 13 residues. Germline values: CDR1 MNHNY, CDR2 SVGAGI (reference sequence). With V trimmed by 6 bases and J by 6 bases, 5 bases remained unmatched. Study outcomes and limitations: That most tumor T cells come from lymph nodes remained unproven.

Axillary draining lymph nodes of breast cancer patients supplied the node samples. The sequenced sample consisted of axillary lymph node tissue. This sequence was found in a female donor with breast cancer. Some clones in this sample may be carry-over from other donors' samples. V is TRBV6-6 and J is TRBJ2-7; 10 nucleotides align to TRBD1. The CDR3 here is CASSQGQGTEQYF. CDR3 nucleotide sequence: TGTGCCAGCAGCCAGGGACAGGGGACCGAGCAGTACTTC.